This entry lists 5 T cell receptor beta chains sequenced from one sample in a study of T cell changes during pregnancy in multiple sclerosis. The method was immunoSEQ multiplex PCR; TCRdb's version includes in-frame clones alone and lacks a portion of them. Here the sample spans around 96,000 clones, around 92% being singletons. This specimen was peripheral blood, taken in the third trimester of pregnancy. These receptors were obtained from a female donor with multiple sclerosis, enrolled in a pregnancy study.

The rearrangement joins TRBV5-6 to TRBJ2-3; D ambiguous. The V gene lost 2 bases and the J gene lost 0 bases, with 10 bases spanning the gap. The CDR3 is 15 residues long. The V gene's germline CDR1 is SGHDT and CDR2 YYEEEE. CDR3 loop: CASSFLPTSTDTQYF. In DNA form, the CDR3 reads TGTGCCAGCAGCTTTCTCCCCACTAGCACAGATACGCAGTATTTT.

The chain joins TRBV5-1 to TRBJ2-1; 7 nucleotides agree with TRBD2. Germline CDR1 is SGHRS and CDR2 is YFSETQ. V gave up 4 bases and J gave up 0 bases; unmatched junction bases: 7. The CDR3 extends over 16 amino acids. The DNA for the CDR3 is TGCGCCAGCAGCGGAAAGCGGGGAAGCTCCTACAATGAGCAGTTCTTC. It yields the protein CASSGKRGSSYNEQFF.

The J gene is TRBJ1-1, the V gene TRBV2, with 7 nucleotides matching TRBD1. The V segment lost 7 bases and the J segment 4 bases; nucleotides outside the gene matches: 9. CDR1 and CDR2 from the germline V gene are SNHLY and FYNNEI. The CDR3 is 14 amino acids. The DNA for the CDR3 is TGTGCCAGCACCAGGACAGGACCTTTCACTGAAGCTTTCTTT. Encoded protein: CASTRTGPFTEAFF.

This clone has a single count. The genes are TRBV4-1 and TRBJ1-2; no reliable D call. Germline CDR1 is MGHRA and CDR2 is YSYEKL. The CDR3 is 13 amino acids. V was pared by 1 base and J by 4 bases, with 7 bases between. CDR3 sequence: CASSQVEGYGYTF. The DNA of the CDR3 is TGCGCCAGCAGCCAAGTGGAGGGCTATGGCTACACCTTC.

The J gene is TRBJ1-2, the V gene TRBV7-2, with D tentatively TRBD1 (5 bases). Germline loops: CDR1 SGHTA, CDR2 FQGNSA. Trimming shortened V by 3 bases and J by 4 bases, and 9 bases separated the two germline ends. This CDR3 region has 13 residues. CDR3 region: CASSLRGFYGYTF. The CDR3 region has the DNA TGTGCCAGCAGCTTGCGGGGGTTCTATGGCTACACCTTC.